This TCR beta chain was captured in a study of cytomegalovirus exposure and HLA in healthy donors. On this clone: The antigen is unknown.

Study-level findings and limits: Later analysis suggested links between common viral pathogens and several top significant clusters. Across HLA loci, a later analysis found differing TCR association rates, with DRB1 most and HLA-C fewest. The study recorded 150 to 200 TCR beta chains that were cytomegalovirus-associated.

CDR1 is SGHTA and CDR2 is FQGNSA in the germline V gene. V dropped 6 bases and J dropped 2 bases, with 14 bases sitting between them. This CDR3 contains 14 residues. The PCR had 60 Vbeta and 13 Jbeta primers. Measured with immunoSEQ multiplex PCR; TCRdb has only the in-frame clones, and not every one. The sample shows around 200,000 clones, roughly 79% of them seen only once. V gene TRBV7-2 combines with J gene TRBJ2-7; weak D call: TRBD2 (6 bases). Sequenced: PBMCs. The receptor was isolated from a male donor in good health and CMV-seronegative. The CDR3 DNA reads TGTGCCAGCAGTTCAGCGGGCAGTCCCTACGAGCAGTACTTC. This codes for CASSSAGSPYEQYF.